This TCR beta chain comes out of a study of CD8+ T cells in alopecia areata. Regarding the study as a whole: Having one nonresponder leaves uncertain how baseline CD8+ expansion relates to response.

With regard to this clone: Its specificity is not known.

The treatment here: oral pan-JAK inhibitor, 5-10 mg twice daily. Extracted RNA was reverse transcribed, and the resulting cDNA served as sequencing template. The assay was immunoSEQ multiplex PCR, and TCRdb's table has in-frame clones only and misses some. Of about 180,000 clones detected, about half appear once; the ten largest clones hold around a tenth. This CDR3 is 15 amino acids long. With 7 bases removed from V and 2 bases from J, the gap between germline ends came to 17 bases. Germline loops: CDR1 MGHDK, CDR2 SYGVNS. The input for sequencing was CD8+ T cells sorted from blood, taken around week 54, from a patient treated with tofacitinib. The receptor was derived from a human donor with alopecia areata. V gene TRBV25-1 combines with J gene TRBJ2-5; tentatively, D is TRBD1 (6 bases). CDR3 in amino acids: CASTRDIGIQETQYF. CDR3 DNA sequence: TGTGCCAGCACACGGGACATTGGGATTCAAGAGACCCAGTACTTC.